These 27 T cell receptor beta chains were all obtained from the same sample, sequenced in a study of neurological immune-mediated disorders (dated by TCRdb to about 2019). The receptor library was made with 5' RACE. Instrument used: Illumina HiSeq 2500. Using fastp at Q25 and MiXCR, TCRdb reprocessed the public reads and kept productive beta chains. Each entry is one CDR3 protein sequence, shown with its most common DNA and genes. For this sample the table gives approximately 15,000 distinct CDR3 sequences, of which approximately 13% were detected only once. Of the sample, roughly 41% is held by the ten largest clones. The specimen sequenced was CD8+ T cells from blood. The receptors originated from a female donor with HTLV-1-associated myelopathy (HAM/TSP).

The J gene is TRBJ2-1, the V gene TRBV12-3 or TRBV12-4, with 7 bases fitting TRBD1. Trimming cost V 7 bases and J 3 bases; bases outside gene matches: 6. This CDR3 comprises 14 residues. Here the CDR3 reads CASMLGTVYNEQFF. The CDR3 region has the DNA TGTGCCAGCATGCTCGGGACAGTCTACAATGAGCAGTTCTTC.

The table lists this clonotype with many counts. The chain recombines TRBV5-5 with TRBJ2-7; D is unclear. V lost 2 bases and J lost 5, with 17 bases in between. The length of the CDR3 is 15 residues. Germline V gives CDR1 SGHKS, CDR2 YYEKEE (reference sequence). The CDR3 spells CASSLRVPGVNEQYF. In DNA, the CDR3 is TGTGCCAGCAGCTTACGGGTCCCTGGCGTCAACGAGCAGTACTTC.

In this sample, this clonotype turned up many times. V and J are TRBV5-1 and TRBJ2-6, with TRBD2 matching 11 bases. Germline V gene sequence: CDR1 SGHRS, CDR2 YFSETQ. Trimming took 0 bases from V and 3 from J; bases not matched to a gene: 8. This CDR3 contains 19 residues. CDR3 region: CASSLDSGRAKIGANVLTF. The CDR3 DNA is TGCGCCAGCAGCTTGGATAGCGGGAGGGCCAAGATTGGGGCCAACGTCCTGACTTTC.

This clonotype appeared many times. CDR3 residues: CASSEAGTPNYGYTF. The CDR3 DNA is TGTGCCAGCAGTGAAGCGGGGACTCCTAACTATGGCTACACCTTC. The J gene is TRBJ1-2, the V gene TRBV6-1; D might be TRBD1 (5 bases). This CDR3 spans 15 amino acids. CDR1 and CDR2 (germline): MNHNS, SASEGT. V gave up 0 bases and J gave up 0 bases, with 8 bases separating them.

The chain combines TRBV15 with TRBJ2-2, with TRBD2 identical over 13 bases. From germline, CDR1 is LNHNV and CDR2 YYDKDF (reference sequence). The length of the CDR3 is 16 residues. The junction had 5 bases not matched to a gene; V was cut back by 5 bases and J by 5 bases. CDR3 protein: CATSLRTSGSTGELFF. In nucleotides, the CDR3 is TGTGCCACCAGCTTAAGGACTAGCGGGAGTACCGGGGAGCTGTTTTTT.

This clonotype was detected ten times or more. The rearrangement links TRBV4-1 to TRBJ2-5, with 8 bases lining up with TRBD1. The CDR3 runs 16 residues. CDR1 is MGHRA, CDR2 YSYEKL, per germline. V lost 6 bases, J lost 1 base, and 10 bases stayed unmatched. CDR3 sequence reads: CASRPAGQGAQETQYF. The CDR3 region has the DNA TGCGCCAGCAGACCCGCCGGACAGGGAGCCCAAGAGACCCAGTACTTC.

At least ten counts were recorded for this clonotype. The DNA of the CDR3 is TGTGCCAGCAGTTTAATTCGGGGCGAGCAGTACTTC. Translated: CASSLIRGEQYF. The rearrangement uses TRBV12-3 or TRBV12-4 and TRBJ2-7, with D perhaps TRBD2 (5 bases). CDR3 length: 12 amino acids. Trimming removed 2 bases at V and 6 bases at J, with 8 bases between.

Many counts were recorded for this clonotype. The chain recombines TRBV7-9 with TRBJ2-1; a possible D gene is TRBD2 (5 bases). Germline loops: CDR1 SEHNR, CDR2 FQNEAQ (reference sequence). Between the trimmed V and J ends, which lost 3 bases and 10 bases, there was a span of 13 bases. The CDR3 is 13 amino acids. The chain's CDR3 is CASSFSLVNEQFF. CDR3 in DNA: TGTGCCAGCAGCTTCTCACTAGTTAACGAGCAGTTCTTC.

This clonotype appeared many times. V and J are TRBV19 and TRBJ1-5; the match to TRBD1 covers 9 bases. CDR1 and CDR2 (germline): LNHDA, SQIVND (reference sequence). The CDR3 runs to 16 residues. V shed 1 base and J 5 bases; nucleotides not matched to a gene: 6. The CDR3 nucleotides are TGTGCCAGTAGTATAGGGACAGGGGCCGTTTATCAGCCCCAGCATTTT. Protein product: CASSIGTGAVYQPQHF. The full variable domain, completed using reference TRBV19 and TRBJ1-5, is DGGITQSPKYLFRKEGQNVTLSCEQNLNHDAMYWYRQDPGQGLRLIYYSQIVNDFQKGDIAEGYSVSREKKESFPLTVTSAQKNPTAFYLCASSIGTGAVYQPQHFGDGTRLSIL.

Ten or more counts support this clonotype. The V call is TRBV7-2, the J call TRBJ1-2, with a possible D match to TRBD1 (5 bases). The CDR3 loop spans 15 amino acids. The germline V gene encodes CDR1 SGHTA and CDR2 FQGNSA. Trimming stripped 5 bases from V and 3 bases from J, with 16 bases between. The CDR3 region is CASSPWGGVDYGYTF. CDR3 nucleotide sequence: TGTGCCAGCAGCCCATGGGGAGGGGTTGACTATGGCTACACCTTC.

This clonotype was counted ten times or more. The chain links TRBV28 to TRBJ2-7; TRBD1 matches 7 bases. Looked up from germline, CDR1 is MDHEN and CDR2 is SYDVKM. Germline trimming cut 4 bases from V and 5 bases from J; bases unmatched to any gene: 17. The CDR3 has 17 amino acids. CDR3: CASSSPDRVGSPNEQYF. The CDR3 nucleotides read TGTGCCAGCAGTTCCCCAGACAGGGTAGGGTCCCCTAACGAGCAGTACTTC.

There are many counts of this clonotype. The CDR3 DNA is TGCAGTGCTCTTATGGCGGGACAGGGGGACTCACCCCTCCACTTT. This gives the protein CSALMAGQGDSPLHF. The rearrangement joins TRBV20-1 to TRBJ1-6, with 11 bases matching TRBD1. The CDR3 length is 15 residues. After removal of 5 bases from V and 10 bases from J, the junction contained 10 bases not matched to a gene. From germline, CDR1 is DFQATT and CDR2 SNEGSKA (reference sequence).

This clonotype was found a few times. One end of the junction does not line up with germline, which may come from a read error. The gene calls are TRBV5-6 and TRBJ1-2, with 7 bases lining up with TRBD1. CDR3 length equals 14 residues. Germline V lookup: CDR1 SGHDT, CDR2 YYEEEE. CDR3 DNA: TGTGCCAGTAGCTTGGGGCAGGGGGTGAGAGGCTACACCTTC. Translation gives CASSLGQGVRGYTF.

In its sample, this clonotype was seen many times. CDR3 protein: CASFGLAGDNEQFF. CDR3 in DNA: TGTGCCAGCTTCGGACTAGCGGGCGACAATGAGCAGTTCTTC. The rearrangement joins TRBV12-3 or TRBV12-4 to TRBJ2-1; 11 bases match TRBD2. The CDR3 is 14 amino acids. Losses at the gene ends were 8 bases for V and 5 bases for J; bases not matched to a gene: 5.

This clonotype was picked up many times. The chain recombines TRBV4-3 with TRBJ2-7; the match to TRBD2 covers 9 bases. The CDR3 is made up of 17 amino acids. Germline V gene lookup returns CDR1 LGHNA and CDR2 YSLEER. With 0 bases clipped from V and 0 bases from J, the junction kept 6 bases outside the gene matches. CDR3 nucleotide sequence: TGCGCCAGCAGCCAAGATGCAGCGGGGGGTAGCTCCTACGAGCAGTACTTC. Its translation is CASSQDAAGGSSYEQYF.

This clonotype was counted at least ten times. The chain joins TRBV4-1 to TRBJ1-5; D possibly corresponds to TRBD1 (6 bases). This CDR3 spans 14 amino acids. V was clipped by 0 bases and J by 7 bases, with 10 bases between them. Germline assignment: CDR1 MGHRA and CDR2 YSYEKL. The CDR3 coding sequence is TGCGCCAGCAGCCAAGAACAGGGTGGACAGCCCCAGCATTTT. The encoded protein is CASSQEQGGQPQHF.

This clonotype was counted at least ten times. The chain combines TRBV4-3 with TRBJ2-7; 9 bases map to TRBD1. Germline loops: CDR1 LGHNA, CDR2 YSLEER. The CDR3 has 19 residues. The ends lost 0 bases at V and 3 bases at J; junction bases unmatched: 15. The CDR3 spells CASSQDSPLGQGGFYEQYF. As DNA, the CDR3 is TGCGCCAGCAGCCAAGATTCCCCACTGGGACAGGGTGGGTTCTACGAGCAGTACTTC.

This clonotype has a count of ten or more. The CDR3 is CASSSNRYQYF. In nucleotides, the CDR3 is TGTGCCAGCAGTTCCAATAGGTATCAGTACTTC. This chain links TRBV12-3 or TRBV12-4 with TRBJ2-4; no firm D call. The CDR3 runs 11 residues. Trimming left V 4 bases short and J 12 bases short, with 10 bases between.

A note on this clonotype: A read error may explain this, as a much larger clone is one base away. CDR3 region: CASSLSSGCRQETQYF. CDR3 DNA sequence: TGTGCCAGCAGCTTGTCTAGCGGGTGTAGGCAAGAGACCCAGTACTTC. The rearrangement joins TRBV5-4 to TRBJ2-5; 8 bases are shared with TRBD2. The germline gives CDR1 SGHNT, CDR2 YYREEE (reference sequence). Germline trimming cut 1 base from V and 2 bases from J; bases unmatched to any gene: 7. The length of the CDR3 is 16 residues.

The sample holds many counts of this clonotype. The V gene is TRBV6-6, the J gene TRBJ1-1, with 9 positions matching TRBD1. V trimming: 0 bases; J trimming: 3 bases; junction bases outside the gene matches: 2. Germline loops: CDR1 MNHNY, CDR2 SVGAGI (reference sequence). The CDR3 is made up of 15 amino acids. CDR3 region: CASSYSRDRDTEAFF. Written as DNA, the CDR3 is TGTGCCAGCAGTTACTCCCGGGACAGGGACACTGAAGCTTTCTTT.

This clonotype appeared many times. The chain couples TRBV5-5 to TRBJ1-2; weak D call: TRBD1 (6 bases). The CDR3 extends over 15 amino acids. Germline V CDR1 and CDR2: SGHKS, YYEKEE (reference sequence). V lost 4 bases, J lost 2 bases, and 15 bases lay in between. The CDR3 is CASSSPWTENYGYTF. The CDR3, as DNA: TGTGCCAGCAGCAGTCCGTGGACAGAGAACTATGGCTACACCTTC.

This clonotype was seen at least ten times. The V call is TRBV20-1, the J call TRBJ2-7; 11 bases match TRBD2. The CDR3 loop spans 15 amino acids. Germline V lookup: CDR1 DFQATT, CDR2 SNEGSKA (reference sequence). Trimming took 1 base from V and 2 from J; bases not matched to a gene: 4. For the CDR3, the DNA is TGCAGTGCTAGAGCCCCTAGCGGGAGGCCCTACGAGCAGTACTTC. It encodes CSARAPSGRPYEQYF.

This clonotype was counted ten times or more. This chain joins TRBV28 and TRBJ2-7, with 7 nucleotides matching TRBD1. Germline lookup yields CDR1 MDHEN and CDR2 SYDVKM. Losses at the gene ends were 8 bases for V and 3 bases for J; bases not matched to a gene: 10. The CDR3 length is 14 residues. The CDR3 here is CASVLGQGDYEQYF. For the CDR3, the DNA is TGTGCCAGCGTCCTCGGGCAGGGGGACTACGAGCAGTACTTC.

This clonotype was detected many times. The rearrangement links TRBV5-1 to TRBJ2-2; a possible D gene is TRBD1 (6 bases). Per the germline V gene, CDR1 is SGHRS and CDR2 is YFSETQ. This CDR3 spans 15 amino acids. Deletions cut 4 bases from V and 3 bases from J, with 13 bases between. The chain's CDR3 is CASSEGHVDTGELFF. In nucleotides, the CDR3 is TGCGCCAGCAGCGAGGGACATGTGGACACCGGGGAGCTGTTTTTT.

This clonotype was recorded at least ten times. This chain joins TRBV6-5 and TRBJ2-1; possible D gene TRBD2, 5 bases. The CDR3 is made up of 13 amino acids. V was trimmed by 9 bases and J by 7 bases, leaving 16 bases between them. In germline, CDR1 is MNHEY, CDR2 SVGAGI. Here the CDR3 DNA reads TGTGCCAGTGGGCGGGTGATGCGGAATGAGCAGTTCTTC. Translating it yields CASGRVMRNEQFF.

This chain joins TRBV2 and TRBJ2-5; D not resolved. Trimming removed 7 bases at V and 5 bases at J, with 17 bases between. From germline, CDR1 is SNHLY and CDR2 FYNNEI. This CDR3 contains 14 residues. The CDR3 DNA reads as TGTGCCAGCACGCGCTTAGAAGGGATGGAGACCCAGTACTTC. It yields the protein CASTRLEGMETQYF. Filled out from reference TRBV2 and TRBJ2-5, the complete variable domain reads EPEVTQTPSHQVTQMGQEVILRCVPISNHLYFYWYRQILGQKVEFLVSFYNNEISEKSEIFDDQFSVERPDGSNFTLKIRSTKLEDSAMYFCASTRLEGMETQYFGPGTRLLVL.

This clonotype was picked up many times. The chain is built from TRBV6-2 or TRBV6-3 and TRBJ2-5; unclear D gene. The length of the CDR3 is 12 residues. Trimming pared 2 bases from V and 5 bases from J, leaving 6 bases between. CDR1 is MNHEY and CDR2 is SVGEGT in the germline V gene. CDR3 in DNA: TGTGCCAGCAGTTACAGGGTTGAGACCCAGTACTTC. Its translation is CASSYRVETQYF.